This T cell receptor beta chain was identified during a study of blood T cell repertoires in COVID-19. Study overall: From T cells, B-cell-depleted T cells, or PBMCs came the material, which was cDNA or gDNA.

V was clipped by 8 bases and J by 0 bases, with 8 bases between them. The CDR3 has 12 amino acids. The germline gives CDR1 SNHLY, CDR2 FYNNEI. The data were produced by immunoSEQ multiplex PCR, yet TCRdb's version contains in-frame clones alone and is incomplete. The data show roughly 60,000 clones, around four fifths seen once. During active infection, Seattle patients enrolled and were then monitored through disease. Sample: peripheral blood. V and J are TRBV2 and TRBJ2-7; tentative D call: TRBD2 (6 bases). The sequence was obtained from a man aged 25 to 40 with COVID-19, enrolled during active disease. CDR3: CASGGTSYEQYF. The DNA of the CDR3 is TGTGCCAGCGGAGGGACCTCCTACGAGCAGTACTTC.